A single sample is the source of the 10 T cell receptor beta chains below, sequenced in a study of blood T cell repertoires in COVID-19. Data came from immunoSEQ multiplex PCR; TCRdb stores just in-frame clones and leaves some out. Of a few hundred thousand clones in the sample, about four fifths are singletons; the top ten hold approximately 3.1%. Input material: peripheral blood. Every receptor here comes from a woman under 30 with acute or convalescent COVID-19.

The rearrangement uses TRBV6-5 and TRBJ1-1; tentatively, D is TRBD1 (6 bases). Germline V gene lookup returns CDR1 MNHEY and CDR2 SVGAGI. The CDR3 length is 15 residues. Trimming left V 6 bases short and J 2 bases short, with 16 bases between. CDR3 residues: CASSRPGTKNTEAFF. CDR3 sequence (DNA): TGTGCCAGCAGCCGCCCCGGGACAAAAAACACTGAAGCTTTCTTT.

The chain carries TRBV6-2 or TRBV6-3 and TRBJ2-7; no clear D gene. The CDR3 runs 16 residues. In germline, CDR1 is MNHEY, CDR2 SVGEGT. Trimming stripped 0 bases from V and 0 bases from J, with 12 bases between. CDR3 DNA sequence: TGTGCCAGCAGTTACTCGATGACGACATACTCCTACGAGCAGTACTTC. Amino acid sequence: CASSYSMTTYSYEQYF.

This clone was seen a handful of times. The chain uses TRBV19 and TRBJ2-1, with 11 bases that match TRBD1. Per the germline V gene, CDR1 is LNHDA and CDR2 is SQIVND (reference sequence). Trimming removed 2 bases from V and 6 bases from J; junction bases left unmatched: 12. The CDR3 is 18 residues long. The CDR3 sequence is CASSIRHPPGTGGNEQFF. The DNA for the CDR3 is TGTGCCAGTAGTATACGCCACCCCCCCGGGACAGGGGGCAATGAGCAGTTCTTC.

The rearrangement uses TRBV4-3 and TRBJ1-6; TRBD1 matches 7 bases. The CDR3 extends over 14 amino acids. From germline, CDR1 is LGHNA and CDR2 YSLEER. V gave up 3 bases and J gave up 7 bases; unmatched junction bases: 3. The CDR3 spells CASSQARGNSPLHF. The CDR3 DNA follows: TGCGCCAGCAGCCAGGCCAGGGGGAATTCACCCCTCCACTTT.

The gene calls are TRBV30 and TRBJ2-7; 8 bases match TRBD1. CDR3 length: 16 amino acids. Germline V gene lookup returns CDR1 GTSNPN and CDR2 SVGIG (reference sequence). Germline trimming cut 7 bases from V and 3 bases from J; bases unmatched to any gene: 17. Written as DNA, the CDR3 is TGTGCCTCAAACAAAGGGGACAGGAGGCTTCACTACGAGCAGTACTTC. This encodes CASNKGDRRLHYEQYF.

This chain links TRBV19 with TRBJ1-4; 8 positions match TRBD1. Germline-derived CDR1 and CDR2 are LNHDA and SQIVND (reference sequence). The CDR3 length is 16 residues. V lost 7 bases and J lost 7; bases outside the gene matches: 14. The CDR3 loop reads CASNRRQGTLIEKLFF. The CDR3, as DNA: TGTGCCAGTAATCGGAGACAGGGGACATTGATTGAAAAACTGTTTTTT.

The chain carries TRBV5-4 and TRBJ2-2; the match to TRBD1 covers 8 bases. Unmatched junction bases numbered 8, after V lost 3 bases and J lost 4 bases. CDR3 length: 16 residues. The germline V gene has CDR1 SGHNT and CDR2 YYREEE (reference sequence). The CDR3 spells CASSSKVGQGTGELFF. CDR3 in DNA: TGTGCCAGCAGCTCAAAAGTCGGACAGGGCACCGGGGAGCTGTTTTTT.

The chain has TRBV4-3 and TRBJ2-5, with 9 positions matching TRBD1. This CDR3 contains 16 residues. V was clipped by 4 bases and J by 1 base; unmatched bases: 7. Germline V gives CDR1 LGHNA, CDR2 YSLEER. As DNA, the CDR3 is TGCGCCAGCAGCCTTATTACAGGGGGCGCCCAAGAGACCCAGTACTTC. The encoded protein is CASSLITGGAQETQYF.

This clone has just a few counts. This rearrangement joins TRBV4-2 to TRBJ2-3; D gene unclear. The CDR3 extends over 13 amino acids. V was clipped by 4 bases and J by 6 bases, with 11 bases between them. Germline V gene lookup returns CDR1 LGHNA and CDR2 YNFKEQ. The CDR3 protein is CASSPTDFDTQYF. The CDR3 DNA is TGTGCCAGCAGCCCGACCGACTTTGATACGCAGTATTTT.

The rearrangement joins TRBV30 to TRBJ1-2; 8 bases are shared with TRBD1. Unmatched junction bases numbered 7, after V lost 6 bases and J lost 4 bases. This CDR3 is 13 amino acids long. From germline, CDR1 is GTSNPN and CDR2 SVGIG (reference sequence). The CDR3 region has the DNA TGTGCCTGCCCGGGGGACAGGTTCTATGGCTACACCTTC. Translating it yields CACPGDRFYGYTF.